The clone carrying this T cell receptor (beta chain) has just a few counts. This sample was taken from a study of blood T cell repertoires in COVID-19. Looking at the study overall: Acute and convalescent COVID-19 specimens originated in the United States, Italy and Spain. Sources were T cells, B-cell-depleted T cells, or PBMCs; the material itself was cDNA or gDNA.

The CDR3 is 18 amino acids. The J segment lost 0 bases and the V segment lost 1 base, leaving 7 bases of the junction unmatched. Germline values: CDR1 SEHNR, CDR2 FQNEAQ (reference sequence). In the original workflow: From reference gene primer amplification, estimates of nucleated cell counts were derived. Measured with immunoSEQ multiplex PCR; TCRdb has only the in-frame clones, and not every one. The D gene and trimming were derived from the DNA, and the V and J assignments and clone size from that table. The sample lists fewer than 90,000 clones; less than 80% were seen once. The sample was peripheral blood. The chain carries TRBV7-9 and TRBJ2-3, with 10 nucleotides matching TRBD2. This sequence originates from a woman of 80 years or more with acute or convalescent COVID-19. The DNA for the CDR3 is TGTGCCAGCAGCTTAGGGGACACTAGCGGGGCTAGCACAGATACGCAGTATTTT. Protein: CASSLGDTSGASTDTQYF. Supplemented by reference TRBV7-9 and TRBJ2-3, the full variable domain reads DTGVSQNPRHKITKRGQNVTFRCDPISEHNRLYWYRQTLGQGPEFLTYFQNEAQLEKSRLLSDRFSAERPKGSFSTLEIQRTEQGDSAMYLCASSLGDTSGASTDTQYFGPGTRLTVL.